The 9 T cell receptor beta chains in this list originate from one sample, sequenced in a study of shared clonotypes between healthy human individuals (dated by TCRdb to the early 2020s). CD8 naive samples were CD45RO-negative cells positively selected for CCR7, giving a CD45RA+CCR7+ population that excluded TemRA cells. Receptors were amplified or captured by the immunoSEQ multiplex PCR assay. The immuneACCESS repertoire file appears here via TCRdb, limited to in-frame rearrangements. These files lack a portion of the clones; in checked studies, under half of the deficit traces to unresolved V genes, and the cause of the others is not known. Recorded for this sample are around 2,000,000 clones; approximately 94% of them occurred a single time. The top ten clones comprise roughly 1% of the sample. Sample: naive CD8+ T cells sorted from blood. The meaning of the sample's cell subset or site label: CD45RA+CCR7+. The receptors come from a man in his late teens or twenties in good health.

J is TRBJ1-6 and V is TRBV5-8; D remains ambiguous. The CDR3 has 18 residues. CDR1 and CDR2 from the germline V gene are SGHTS and YDEGEE. The V and J ends lost 2 bases and 0 bases respectively, with 15 bases between them. DNA for the CDR3: TGTGCCAGCAGCTTCTACAGTAGTTTTACCTCCTATAATTCACCCCTCCACTTT. It specifies CASSFYSSFTSYNSPLHF. Supplemented by reference TRBV5-8 and TRBJ1-6, the full variable domain reads EAGVTQSPTHLIKTRGQQATLRCSPISGHTSVYWYQQALGLGLQFLLWYDEGEERNRGNFPPRFSGRQFPNYSSELNVNALELEDSALYLCASSFYSSFTSYNSPLHFGNGTRLTVT.

J is TRBJ2-5 and V is TRBV7-2; TRBD2 aligns across 11 bases. The CDR3 length is 18 residues. Germline V lookup: CDR1 SGHTA, CDR2 FQGNSA. Trimming removed 2 bases from V and 5 bases from J; junction bases left unmatched: 13. Here the CDR3 reads CASSLLAASGRYLETQYF. The CDR3 bases are TGTGCCAGCAGCTTACTGGCGGCTAGCGGGAGGTATTTGGAGACCCAGTACTTC.

This clone was seen only once. The chain joins TRBV19 to TRBJ2-1; 11 nucleotides align to TRBD2. Germline assignment: CDR1 LNHDA and CDR2 SQIVND (reference sequence). This CDR3 is built from 15 residues. Germline trimming cut 4 bases from V and 3 bases from J; bases unmatched to any gene: 2. The chain's CDR3 is CASSRGLAGYNEQFF. CDR3 bases: TGTGCCAGTAGTAGAGGACTAGCGGGCTACAATGAGCAGTTCTTC.

This chain connects TRBV7-9 to TRBJ2-5, with 10 nucleotides matching TRBD1. Germline V lookup: CDR1 SEHNR, CDR2 FQNEAQ (reference sequence). Trimming took 5 bases from V and 4 from J; bases not matched to a gene: 7. The CDR3 spans 15 residues. The CDR3 coding sequence is TGTGCCAGCAGCCCCGGGACAGGGGCCACAGAGACCCAGTACTTC. Amino acids: CASSPGTGATETQYF.

This chain connects TRBV10-3 to TRBJ2-7; possible D gene TRBD2, 6 bases. The germline gives CDR1 ENHRY, CDR2 SYGVKD. Trimming shortened V by 2 bases and J by 7 bases, and 12 bases separated the two germline ends. This CDR3 comprises 13 residues. CDR3 bases: TGTGCCATCAGTGAGGACACGGGGGTTGAGCAGTACTTC. The encoded protein is CAISEDTGVEQYF.

The chain has TRBV11-3 and TRBJ2-3; 10 bases are a match to TRBD1. V was pared by 6 bases and J by 3 bases, with 9 bases of the junction left unmatched. The CDR3 extends over 16 amino acids. From germline, CDR1 is SGHNT and CDR2 YENEEA. CDR3 coding DNA: TGTGCCAGCAGTCTCCGAGGGACAGGGGAAACAGATACGCAGTATTTT. It translates to CASSLRGTGETDTQYF.

The genes are TRBV6-5 and TRBJ1-2, with D possibly matching TRBD1 (5 bases). The V and J ends lost 0 bases and 3 bases respectively, with 11 bases between them. This CDR3 has 15 amino acids. The V gene's germline CDR1 is MNHEY and CDR2 SVGAGI. CDR3 in DNA: TGTGCCAGCAGTTACTCTGGGCAGGGCTACTATGGCTACACCTTC. Translation gives CASSYSGQGYYGYTF.

This sequence joins TRBV6-5 and TRBJ1-1; a weak D match, TRBD1 (6 bases). V was clipped by 6 bases and J by 4 bases, with 9 bases between them. The CDR3 contains 12 residues. The germline V gene encodes CDR1 MNHEY and CDR2 SVGAGI. CDR3 amino acids: CASRQGSTEAFF. CDR3 nucleotides: TGTGCCAGCAGACAGGGATCCACTGAAGCTTTCTTT.

This sequence joins TRBV10-3 and TRBJ1-2, with D uncertain. The CDR3 spans 13 residues. Trimming shortened V by 2 bases and J by 1 base, and 5 bases separated the two germline ends. Germline V gene data show CDR1 as ENHRY and CDR2 as SYGVKD. The CDR3 nucleotides read TGTGCCATCAGTGAGGGCCATAACTATGGCTACACCTTC. Protein product: CAISEGHNYGYTF.